The next 17 T cell receptor beta chains were all read from a single sample in a study of blood T cell repertoires in COVID-19. Here immunoSEQ multiplex PCR was the method, and the copy in TCRdb shows in-frame clones only, minus some. The sample contains about 94,000 clones, roughly 80% of which appear only once. The sequenced sample was peripheral blood. The origin of the receptors is a human donor in a cohort sampled during active COVID-19.

V gene TRBV24-1 combines with J gene TRBJ2-6, with D uncertain. The CDR3 length is 18 residues. Trimming took off 3 bases at V and 2 bases at J, with 16 bases between the two ends. CDR1 is KGHDR and CDR2 is SFDVKD in the germline V gene. The CDR3 sequence is CATSDASPTVPGANVLTF. CDR3 in DNA: TGTGCCACCAGTGATGCAAGCCCAACAGTGCCTGGGGCCAACGTCCTGACTTTC.

The chain joins TRBV12-3 or TRBV12-4 to TRBJ2-7; D call uncertain. The CDR3 is 12 amino acids. With 5 bases removed from V and 5 bases from J, the gap between germline ends came to 10 bases. The CDR3 DNA sequence: TGTGCCAGCAGTATCCACTTAGACGAGCAGTACTTC. It specifies CASSIHLDEQYF.

This clone was seen more than once but under ten times. V and J are TRBV5-1 and TRBJ1-4, with TRBD1 matching over 8 bases. Germline-derived CDR1 and CDR2 are SGHRS and YFSETQ. The CDR3 has 16 residues. V dropped 4 bases and J dropped 5; count of bases not matched to a gene: 10. In DNA, the CDR3 is TGCGCCAGCAGCACCGATGGGACAGGCGGCAATGAAAAACTGTTTTTT. Translation: CASSTDGTGGNEKLFF.

The chain has TRBV25-1 and TRBJ1-5; tentative D call: TRBD1 (6 bases). The germline gives CDR1 MGHDK, CDR2 SYGVNS. The CDR3 has 14 amino acids. The V and J ends lost 3 bases and 3 bases respectively, with 9 bases between them. The CDR3 loop reads CASSETGYNQPQHF. The CDR3 DNA reads TGTGCCAGCAGTGAGACAGGTTACAATCAGCCCCAGCATTTT. The full variable domain, completed using reference TRBV25-1 and TRBJ1-5, is EADIYQTPRYLVIGTGKKITLECSQTMGHDKMYWYQQDPGMELHLIHYSYGVNSTEKGDLSSESTVSRIRTEHFPLTLESARPSHTSQYLCASSETGYNQPQHFGDGTRLSIL.

The gene calls are TRBV20-1 and TRBJ1-2, with 8 bases identical to TRBD1. Germline CDR1 DFQATT, CDR2 SNEGSKA (reference sequence). This CDR3 is built from 14 residues. The V gene end was trimmed by 3 bases and the J gene end by 6 bases; junction bases not matched to a gene: 9. The CDR3 nucleotides are TGCAGTGCTAGTCCTTGGACAGGGCGTGATGGCTACACCTTC. Translated: CSASPWTGRDGYTF.

CDR3 DNA: TGTGCCAGCACCGACAGGGGAGGCTATGGCTACACCTTC. It translates to CASTDRGGYGYTF. The chain is built from TRBV6-6 and TRBJ1-2; 8 bases agree with TRBD1. The CDR3 length is 13 residues. The ends lost 7 bases at V and 4 bases at J; junction bases unmatched: 5. Looked up from germline, CDR1 is MNHNY and CDR2 is SVGAGI (reference sequence).

The V gene is TRBV7-5, the J gene TRBJ2-7; the table's D call TRBD2 went unverified against the DNA. TRBV7-5 is marked as a pseudogene. This CDR3 is built from 18 residues. CDR3 residues: CVRSHGLAARAVPYEQYF. The CDR3 nucleotides are TGTGTCAGAAGCCACGGACTAGCGGCTAGAGCTGTCCCCTACGAGCAGTACTTC.

The table lists this clone with a count of one. CDR3 sequence reads: CASSSRLAGIYEQYF. Here the CDR3 DNA reads TGTGCCAGCAGCTCCCGGCTAGCGGGAATCTACGAGCAGTACTTC. This sequence joins TRBV9 and TRBJ2-7; TRBD2 matches 9 bases. J lost 3 bases, V lost 4 bases, and 8 bases had no gene match. There are 15 residues in the CDR3. CDR1 and CDR2 (germline): SGDLS, YYNGEE.

For the CDR3, the DNA is TGTGCCAGCAGCAAAGCGCGCGGCCTCATTACCACCTACGAGCAGTACTTC. Translating it yields CASSKARGLITTYEQYF. The chain combines TRBV21-1 with TRBJ2-7; the table gives TRBD2 as D, unverified against the DNA. TRBV21-1 is designated a pseudogene. CDR3 length: 17 residues.

The chain recombines TRBV27 with TRBJ1-1; TRBD1 might be the D (6 bases). Per the germline V gene, CDR1 is MNHEY and CDR2 is SMNVEV (reference sequence). The length of the CDR3 is 15 residues. The germline V and J ends were trimmed by 6 bases and 0 bases, with 14 bases remaining between them. In DNA form, the CDR3 reads TGTGCCAGCAGGCAGGGGACATCTATGAACACTGAAGCTTTCTTT. Translation: CASRQGTSMNTEAFF.

The V gene is TRBV5-1, the J gene TRBJ2-3; 9 bases map to TRBD2. The CDR3 runs 14 residues. Germline loops: CDR1 SGHRS, CDR2 YFSETQ. V lost 0 bases to trimming and J lost 11 bases; unmatched junction nucleotides: 7. CDR3 in DNA: TGCGCCAGCAGCTTGGTGGGTAGCGGGAGTTTGCAGTATTTT. Protein sequence: CASSLVGSGSLQYF.

The chain carries TRBV19 and TRBJ2-3; 7 bases are shared with TRBD2. This CDR3 region has 17 residues. Germline values: CDR1 LNHDA, CDR2 SQIVND (reference sequence). The V gene end was trimmed by 4 bases and the J gene end by 0 bases; junction bases not matched to a gene: 10. The CDR3 region is CASSKERAGVSTDTQYF. The DNA for the CDR3 is TGTGCCAGTAGTAAAGAGCGGGCGGGAGTCAGCACAGATACGCAGTATTTT.

The V and J genes are TRBV23-1 and TRBJ2-7, with D tentatively TRBD1 (5 bases). TRBV23-1 is labeled an ORF, and its function is uncertain. The CDR3 spans 14 residues. V lost 0 bases to trimming and J lost 2 bases, with 8 bases between them. The CDR3 bases are TGCGCCAGCAGTCAATCGCTGGACACCTACGAGCAGTACTTC. Translated, it gives CASSQSLDTYEQYF.

This clone was recorded once. J is TRBJ2-7 and V is TRBV19; 9 bases map to TRBD2. The CDR3 is 15 residues long. Germline V gene data show CDR1 as LNHDA and CDR2 as SQIVND (reference sequence). Unmatched junction bases numbered 9, after V lost 3 bases and J lost 6 bases. CDR3 coding DNA: TGTGCCAGTAGTATCTCGCCGGGACTAGCTATCGAGCAGTACTTC. It is translated as CASSISPGLAIEQYF. Full variable domain (remainder filled in from reference TRBV19 and TRBJ2-7): DGGITQSPKYLFRKEGQNVTLSCEQNLNHDAMYWYRQDPGQGLRLIYYSQIVNDFQKGDIAEGYSVSREKKESFPLTVTSAQKNPTAFYLCASSISPGLAIEQYFGPGTRLTVT.

The chain joins TRBV12-3 or TRBV12-4 to TRBJ2-7, with D hard to call. The ends were cut back, 0 bases at V and 4 bases at J, with 7 bases in the middle. The CDR3 totals 13 residues. CDR3 residues: CASSLAQLYEQYF. CDR3 nucleotide sequence: TGTGCCAGCAGTTTAGCCCAACTGTACGAGCAGTACTTC.

This clone occurred once. This chain joins TRBV19 and TRBJ2-4; the D gene is possibly TRBD2 (6 bases). V gave up 5 bases and J gave up 7 bases, with 15 bases separating them. The CDR3 runs 14 residues. Looked up from germline, CDR1 is LNHDA and CDR2 is SQIVND (reference sequence). The CDR3 sequence is CASSPLRRGNIQYF. CDR3 nucleotides: TGTGCCAGTAGTCCTCTCCGACGGGGGAACATTCAGTACTTC.

The sample holds a few counts of this clone. The chain employs TRBV6-5 and TRBJ1-2, with D tentatively TRBD1 (5 bases). The germline V and J ends were trimmed by 4 bases and 6 bases, with 18 bases remaining between them. This CDR3 has 15 amino acids. CDR1 and CDR2 (germline): MNHEY, SVGAGI. The CDR3 sequence: CASSFFRPMTDGYTF. CDR3 nucleotide sequence: TGTGCCAGCAGTTTTTTTCGACCCATGACAGATGGCTACACCTTC.